The text below deals with one TCR beta chain. Antigen specificity is unknown. V gave up 0 bases and J gave up 5 bases, with 14 bases separating them. The CDR3 covers 15 residues. CDR1 is SGHDN and CDR2 is FVKESK in the germline V gene. Produced via immunoSEQ multiplex PCR; TCRdb's table is partial and in-frame only. The sample carries some 30,000 clones, 85% to 90% recorded once. The source of the sample is a study of lymphopenia after photon versus proton radiotherapy. Study-level points and caveats: Oligoclonal CD8+ Temra expansion after nadir drove photon patients' diversity drop. Proton therapy kept repertoires fairly stable, unlike photons, which gained effector/memory cells.

This rearrangement joins TRBV14 to TRBJ2-7; D is undetermined. The receptor's source is a woman aged 45-60 years with pancreatic cancer. The sequenced sample was peripheral blood, obtained from a patient treated with photon-based radiotherapy. The CDR3 DNA sequence: TGTGCCAGCAGCCAAGATGGGCTAGTGGCCGACGAGCAGTACTTC. Translation: CASSQDGLVADEQYF. The complete variable domain, with remaining parts taken from reference TRBV14 and TRBJ2-7, reads EAGVTQFPSHSVIEKGQTVTLRCDPISGHDNLYWYRRVMGKEIKFLLHFVKESKQDESGMPNNRFLAERTGGTYSTLKVQPAELEDSGVYFCASSQDGLVADEQYFGPGTRLTVT.